This T cell receptor beta chain was sequenced in a study of cytomegalovirus exposure and HLA in healthy donors. The PCR was carried out with 60 Vbeta primers and 13 Jbeta primers. Sequencing used immunoSEQ multiplex PCR; TCRdb keeps in-frame clones, though not all of them. The sample table includes around 70,000 clones. This CDR3 has 16 amino acids. V shed 1 base and J 8 bases; nucleotides not matched to a gene: 4. CDR1 is LNHNV, CDR2 YYDKDF, per germline (reference sequence). Sequencing was carried out using PBMCs. The V call is TRBV15, the J call TRBJ2-1, with 14 bases lining up with TRBD2. The TCR sequence derives from a man aged 40-49 years in good health and CMV-seronegative. The CDR3 sequence is CATSRGGTSGSYEQFF. The CDR3, as DNA: TGTGCCACCAGCAGAGGGGGGACTAGCGGGAGTTATGAGCAGTTCTTC.